This T cell receptor (beta chain) was documented in a study of blood T cells in healthy people across ages. Through a sample-barcoded 5' primer and a J-beta primer mix, a second PCR was run for roughly 7 to 12 cycles. TCRdb re-called the 5' RACE reads with MiXCR, one entry per CDR3 protein. The repertoire includes 850,000 to 1,100,000 distinct CDR3 sequences, 35% to 40% of them detected once, and 10% to 15% sits in the top ten. V was cut by 5 bases and J by 4 bases, with 17 bases left in between. This CDR3 region has 15 residues. CDR1 and CDR2 from the germline V gene are SGHTA and FQGNSA. Worth noting for this clonotype: Its specificity is not known.

Findings and limits, study-wide: Naive CD4+ cells and diversity were both higher in long-lived donors than in aged donors.

It was roughly 10 milliliters of peripheral blood that were drawn from each donor. Isolation per sample recovered at least 6 million PBMCs. The rearrangement joins TRBV7-2 to TRBJ1-1; TRBD1 is a possible D gene (6 bases). The clonotype was recovered from a man between 18 and 29 years old in good health. Input material: blood. CDR3 in DNA: TGTGCCAGCAGCCCCAGCGGGGGGCTTGGCACTGAAGCTTTCTTT. Its protein product is CASSPSGGLGTEAFF.